This T cell receptor (beta chain) was captured by sequencing in a study of blood T cell repertoires in COVID-19. Study-wide background: COVID-19 samples from acute and convalescent phases originated in the United States, Italy and Spain.

Original methodology: Amplification from reference gene primers served as the basis for estimated nucleated cell counts. Clones were sequenced by immunoSEQ multiplex PCR, and TCRdb holds only the in-frame ones, with some missing. The V and J calls and the clone size are those of that table, but D and trimming were determined from the DNA. The sample has 250,000 to 350,000 clones; about 88% are singletons. CDR3 length equals 15 residues. Germline V gene data show CDR1 as MNHEY and CDR2 as SMNVEV (reference sequence). V lost 7 bases and J lost 5; bases outside the gene matches: 9. The sequencing input was peripheral blood. The sequence was obtained from a woman aged 60-75 years with acute or convalescent COVID-19. The chain uses TRBV27 and TRBJ1-5; 9 nucleotides agree with TRBD1. The DNA for the CDR3 is TGTGCCAGCACCCTAGACAGGGGGTGGGATCAGCCCCAGCATTTT. Its protein is CASTLDRGWDQPQHF.